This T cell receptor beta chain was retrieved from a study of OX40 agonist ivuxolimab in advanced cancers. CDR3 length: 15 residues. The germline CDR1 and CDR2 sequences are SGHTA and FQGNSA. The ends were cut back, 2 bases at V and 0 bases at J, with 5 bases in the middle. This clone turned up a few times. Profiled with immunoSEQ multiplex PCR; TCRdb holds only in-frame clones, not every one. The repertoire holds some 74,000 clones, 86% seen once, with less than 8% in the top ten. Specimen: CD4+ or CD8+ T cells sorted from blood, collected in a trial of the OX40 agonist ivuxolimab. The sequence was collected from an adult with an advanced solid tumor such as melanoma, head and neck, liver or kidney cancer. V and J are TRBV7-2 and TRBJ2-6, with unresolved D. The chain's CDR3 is CASSLFLSGANVLTF. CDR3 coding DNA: TGTGCCAGCAGCTTATTTCTCTCTGGGGCCAACGTCCTGACTTTC. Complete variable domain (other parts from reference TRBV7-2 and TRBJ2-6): GAGVSQSPSNKVTEKGKDVELRCDPISGHTALYWYRQSLGQGLEFLIYFQGNSAPDKSGLPSDRFSAERTGGSVSTLTIQRTQQEDSAVYLCASSLFLSGANVLTFGAGSRLTVL.